This TCR beta chain was captured in a study of blood T cell repertoires in COVID-19. Study context: The origin of the acute and convalescent COVID-19 samples was the United States, Italy and Spain. Sources were T cells, B-cell-depleted T cells, or PBMCs; the material itself was cDNA or gDNA.

After removal of 4 bases from V and 3 bases from J, the junction contained 6 bases not matched to a gene. CDR1 and CDR2 (germline): SQVTM, ANQGSEA. This CDR3 comprises 15 residues. Produced via immunoSEQ multiplex PCR; TCRdb's table is partial and in-frame only. Here the sample spans around 120,000 clones, about 85% being singletons. The TCR sequence derives from a man aged 40-49 years with active or convalescent COVID-19. The sample was peripheral blood. This chain joins TRBV29-1 and TRBJ2-3; 11 positions agree with TRBD1. The CDR3 reads CSVVQDRGQTDTQYF. The CDR3 DNA reads TGCAGCGTTGTACAGGACAGGGGGCAAACAGATACGCAGTATTTT.